Listed below are T cell receptor beta chains from one sample, sequenced in a study of blood T cell repertoires in COVID-19. Profiled with immunoSEQ multiplex PCR; TCRdb holds only in-frame clones, not every one. The data contain approximately 61,000 clones, 75% to 85% of them singletons. Sequencing was done on a sample of peripheral blood. Receptor source: a human donor in a cohort sampled during active COVID-19. The CDR3 runs from the conserved cysteine through the conserved F or W. The order of the fields is V gene, J gene, CDR3 protein.

>TRBV9|TRBJ1-3
CASSLGTGGLSGNTIYF
>TRBV7-8|TRBJ2-1
CASSLGGALSANEQFF
>TRBV28|TRBJ1-2
CASSTLTGADGYTF
>TRBV28|TRBJ1-5
CASSVQILRDRGRQPQHF
>TRBV5-4|TRBJ2-1
CASSPRTGAYNEQFF
>TRBV6-6|TRBJ1-3
CASSYEGSSGNTIYF
>TRBV5-6|TRBJ2-5
CASSFIAGGLETQYF
>TRBV6-1|TRBJ1-5
CASSEGQGFYSNQPQHF
>TRBV3-1/TRBV3-2|TRBJ2-4
CASSQDRGSLAKNIQYF
>TRBV18|TRBJ2-1
CASSPAGTSTFFF
>TRBV28|TRBJ2-7
CASSRLTGSYEQYF
>TRBV10-1|TRBJ2-7
CASGGTSGEQYF
>TRBV28|TRBJ2-7
CATWGQGAEQYF
>TRBV7-2|TRBJ2-5
CASSLGAGETQYF
>TRBV4-3|TRBJ1-2
CASSTGIQGDYGYTF
>TRBV28|TRBJ2-7
CASSLFRTGSYEQYF
>TRBV19|TRBJ2-1
CASSFRYNEQFF
>TRBV27|TRBJ2-5
CASSPPRQEGETQYF
>TRBV19|TRBJ1-6
CASTTGWDRVSSPLHF
>TRBV12-5|TRBJ2-7
CASGLGSYYDEQYF
>TRBV20-1|TRBJ2-3
CSASTLAAGPDTQYF
>TRBV5-1|TRBJ1-2
CASSLDALRDGYTF
>TRBV10-1|TRBJ2-2
CASRAGGPNTGELFF
>TRBV5-1|TRBJ2-2
CASLPGANTGELFF
>TRBV5-8|TRBJ1-2
CASSFDRFYGYTF
>TRBV4-3|TRBJ2-1
CASSQEGGTGWDEQFF
>TRBV7-9|TRBJ2-2
CASRQGTSKAGELFF
>TRBV21-1|TRBJ1-5
CASSKRGQSNQPQHF
>TRBV19|TRBJ1-5
CASSPGQSSNQPQHF
>TRBV12-3/TRBV12-4|TRBJ1-6
CASSGGAQILLHF
>TRBV27|TRBJ2-7
CASSADMSSYEQYF
>TRBV2|TRBJ1-5
CASRPLGGRNQPQHF
>TRBV7-2|TRBJ1-1
CASGYGLGQQTTEAFF
>TRBV12-5|TRBJ1-2
CASGAGTDYGYTF
>TRBV10-3|TRBJ1-5
CAISDRQNSNQPQHF